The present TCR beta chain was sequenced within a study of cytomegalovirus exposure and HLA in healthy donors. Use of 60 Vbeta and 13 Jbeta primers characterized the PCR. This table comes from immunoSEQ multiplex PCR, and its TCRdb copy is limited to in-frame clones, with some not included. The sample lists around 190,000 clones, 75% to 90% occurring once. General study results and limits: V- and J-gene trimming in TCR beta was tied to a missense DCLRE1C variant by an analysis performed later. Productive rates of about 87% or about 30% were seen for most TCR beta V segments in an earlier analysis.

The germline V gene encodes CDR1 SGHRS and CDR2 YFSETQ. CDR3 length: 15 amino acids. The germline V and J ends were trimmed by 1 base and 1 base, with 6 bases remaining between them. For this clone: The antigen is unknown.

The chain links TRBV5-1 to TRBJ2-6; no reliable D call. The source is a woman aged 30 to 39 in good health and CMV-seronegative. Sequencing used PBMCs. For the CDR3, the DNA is TGCGCCAGCAGCTTGCAGGCTTCTGGGGCCAACGTCCTGACTTTC. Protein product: CASSLQASGANVLTF. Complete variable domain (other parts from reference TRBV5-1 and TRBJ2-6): KAGVTQTPRYLIKTRGQQVTLSCSPISGHRSVSWYQQTPGQGLQFLFEYFSETQRNKGNFPGRFSGRQFSNSRSEMNVSTLELGDSALYLCASSLQASGANVLTFGAGSRLTVL.